The 15 T cell receptor beta chains in this list originate from one sample, sequenced in a study of blood T cell repertoires in COVID-19. Using immunoSEQ multiplex PCR, the repertoire was profiled, and TCRdb retains in-frame clones only, with some absent. The table has 250,000 to 300,000 clones, approximately 85% seen once; the top ten hold 5.1%. The specimen sequenced was peripheral blood. Receptors were obtained from a man aged 45 to 65 with active or convalescent COVID-19.

The chain is built from TRBV11-2 and TRBJ2-5; 7 nucleotides agree with TRBD1. Germline assignment: CDR1 SGHAT and CDR2 FQNNGV. This CDR3 is 16 amino acids long. Trimming cost V 4 bases and J 3 bases; bases outside gene matches: 11. The CDR3 DNA reads TGTGCCAGCAGCTCAATTCAAGGACAGGCAAAAGAGACCCAGTACTTC. It encodes CASSSIQGQAKETQYF.

The chain combines TRBV15 with TRBJ2-3, with 14 bases lining up with TRBD2. V lost 0 bases and J lost 4; bases outside the gene matches: 15. The germline V gene encodes CDR1 LNHNV and CDR2 YYDKDF (reference sequence). This CDR3 has 21 residues. CDR3 DNA sequence: TGTGCCACCAGCAGAGATGTTGCCCGGACTAGCGGGAGGAAGGAACCAGATACGCAGTATTTT. It specifies CATSRDVARTSGRKEPDTQYF.

This chain joins TRBV11-1 and TRBJ2-2; TRBD2 agrees at 7 bases. The CDR3 length is 13 residues. Germline CDR1 reads SGHAT; CDR2 reads FQDESV (reference sequence). Trimming cost V 5 bases and J 8 bases; bases outside gene matches: 5. The CDR3 sequence: CASSPTSTGELFF. The CDR3 nucleotides read TGTGCCAGCAGCCCGACTAGCACGGGGGAGCTGTTTTTT. Variable domain in full (rest from reference TRBV11-1 and TRBJ2-2): EAEVAQSPRYKITEKSQAVAFWCDPISGHATLYWYRQILGQGPELLVQFQDESVVDDSQLPKDRFSAERLKGVDSTLKIQPAELGDSAMYLCASSPTSTGELFFGEGSRLTVL.

V usage is TRBV5-6 and J usage is TRBJ1-3; 11 nucleotides align to TRBD1. The CDR3 is 15 residues long. The germline V gene encodes CDR1 SGHDT and CDR2 YYEEEE. V lost 3 bases, J lost 6 bases, and 5 bases stayed unmatched. The DNA of the CDR3 is TGTGCCAGCAGCTGGGGACAGGGGGTTGCAAACACCATATATTTT. Its translation: CASSWGQGVANTIYF.

The chain combines TRBV19 with TRBJ2-2; no clear D gene. CDR1 and CDR2 from the germline V gene are LNHDA and SQIVND (reference sequence). CDR3 length: 14 residues. The V and J ends lost 4 bases and 3 bases respectively, with 9 bases between them. The CDR3 protein is CASSTGRDTGELFF. Here the CDR3 DNA reads TGTGCCAGTAGTACGGGTCGTGACACCGGGGAGCTGTTTTTT.

The chain recombines TRBV7-9 with TRBJ2-3; possibly TRBD2 for D (6 bases). CDR1 and CDR2 from the germline V gene are SEHNR and FQNEAQ (reference sequence). This CDR3 is 17 amino acids long. The V gene lost 4 bases and the J gene lost 2 bases, with 19 bases spanning the gap. DNA of the CDR3: TGTGCCAGCAGCTCACACGGACGAAGCGGGCCCACAGATACGCAGTATTTT. It translates to CASSSHGRSGPTDTQYF.

Only a few counts were recorded for this clone. The J gene is TRBJ2-7, the V gene TRBV15; a weak D match, TRBD2 (6 bases). This CDR3 spans 12 amino acids. With 5 bases removed from V and 10 bases from J, the gap between germline ends came to 15 bases. Germline CDR1 and CDR2: LNHNV and YYDKDF (reference sequence). The chain's CDR3 is CATSQLATIQYF. CDR3 in DNA: TGTGCCACCAGCCAACTAGCAACGATCCAGTACTTC.

Only one count was recorded for this clone. The gene calls are TRBV7-6 and TRBJ2-7, with 10 positions matching TRBD2. Germline trimming cut 1 base from V and 3 bases from J; bases unmatched to any gene: 3. CDR3 length: 15 residues. From germline, CDR1 is SGHVS and CDR2 FNYEAQ. This CDR3 is CASSLGTSGYYEQYF. The CDR3 DNA sequence: TGTGCCAGCAGCTTAGGGACTAGCGGCTACTACGAGCAGTACTTC.

The gene calls are TRBV24-1 and TRBJ1-1; tentative D call: TRBD1 (6 bases). This CDR3 region has 13 residues. The germline V and J ends were trimmed by 5 bases and 6 bases, with 12 bases remaining between them. In germline, CDR1 is KGHDR, CDR2 SFDVKD. Written as DNA, the CDR3 is TGTGCCACCAGTGGGACAGCAGGGGCTGAAGCTTTCTTT. Translated, it gives CATSGTAGAEAFF.

In regard to this clone: This CDR3 is also generated by other DNA sequences in the sample. The CDR3 region is CASSPGLAGFSYEQYF. The CDR3 DNA sequence: TGCGCCAGCAGCCCCGGACTAGCGGGATTCTCCTACGAGCAGTACTTC. The chain employs TRBV4-1 and TRBJ2-7, with 12 bases lining up with TRBD2. V was pared by 4 bases and J by 0 bases, with 4 bases of the junction left unmatched. Germline V CDR1 and CDR2: MGHRA, YSYEKL. This CDR3 is built from 16 residues.

The V gene is TRBV9, the J gene TRBJ2-3, with D uncertain. V lost 4 bases and J lost 6, with 12 bases in between. Germline CDR1 and CDR2: SGDLS and YYNGEE. The CDR3 has 13 residues. The CDR3 DNA reads TGTGCCAGCAGCCCTCGTCTTCTGGATACGCAGTATTTT. Translating it yields CASSPRLLDTQYF.

V is TRBV5-5 and J is TRBJ1-2, with TRBD1 matching over 8 bases. The length of the CDR3 is 15 residues. Germline values: CDR1 SGHKS, CDR2 YYEKEE (reference sequence). Trimming removed 4 bases from V and 4 bases from J; junction bases left unmatched: 9. CDR3 amino acids: CASSGGQAIPYGYTF. Written as DNA, the CDR3 is TGTGCCAGCAGCGGGGGACAGGCTATCCCCTATGGCTACACCTTC.

In its sample, this clone was seen once. The chain combines TRBV6-5 with TRBJ2-1; perhaps TRBD2 as D (5 bases). Germline CDR1 MNHEY, CDR2 SVGAGI. The CDR3 is made up of 12 amino acids. The V and J ends lost 6 bases and 5 bases respectively, with 8 bases between them. In DNA, the CDR3 is TGTGCCAGCAGGGGGAGAGACAATGAGCAGTTCTTC. It yields the protein CASRGRDNEQFF.

The chain combines TRBV6-5 with TRBJ2-3; 10 bases map to TRBD1. The V segment lost 6 bases and the J segment 3 bases; nucleotides outside the gene matches: 6. This CDR3 region has 15 residues. CDR1 is MNHEY and CDR2 is SVGAGI in the germline V gene. The CDR3 is CASRRQGARTDTQYF. CDR3 coding DNA: TGTGCCAGCAGAAGACAGGGGGCGCGTACAGATACGCAGTATTTT.

In this sample, this clone turned up a few times. The chain joins TRBV11-2 to TRBJ2-7, with 11 bases identical to TRBD1. The CDR3 is made up of 14 amino acids. V lost 5 bases, J lost 2 bases, and 2 bases stayed unmatched. The germline V gene has CDR1 SGHAT and CDR2 FQNNGV. The CDR3 nucleotides are TGTGCCAGCAGCCTGGGACAGGGGGCCTACGAGCAGTACTTC. It translates to CASSLGQGAYEQYF.